These T cell receptor beta chains were read from a single sample in a study of cytotoxic CD8 clonotypes in ibrutinib-treated CLL. The data were produced by immunoSEQ multiplex PCR, yet TCRdb's version contains in-frame clones alone and is incomplete. The repertoire has approximately 11,000 clones, 62% of them found once; the top ten carry about 25%. This specimen consisted of PBMCs, obtained before ibrutinib treatment. These receptor sequences come from a human donor with chronic lymphocytic leukemia. Both conserved end residues are part of each CDR3. A D gene is named only where the DNA matches it firmly. A clone size is listed for some rows: how often the clone was seen (once, few, many), or a class if it is expanded.

clone_size: .; cdr3_length: 13; d_call: .; v_call: TRBV11-2; j_call: TRBJ1-4; cdr3_nt: TGTGCCAGCAGCCCCGCCCCGTTTGAAAAACTGTTTTTT; cdr3_aa: CASSPAPFEKLFF
clone_size: once; cdr3_length: 15; d_call: TRBD1; v_call: TRBV6-1; j_call: TRBJ1-5; cdr3_nt: TGTGCCAGCAGTATGACGGGACAGGGCACTCAGCCCCAGCATTTT; cdr3_aa: CASSMTGQGTQPQHF
clone_size: .; cdr3_length: 16; d_call: TRBD1; v_call: TRBV4-1; j_call: TRBJ2-7; cdr3_nt: TGCGCCAGCAGCCAAGTTAAAGTAAGGGGGCTCTACGAGCAGTACTTC; cdr3_aa: CASSQVKVRGLYEQYF
clone_size: few; cdr3_length: 15; d_call: TRBD1; v_call: TRBV7-2; j_call: TRBJ2-3; cdr3_nt: TGTGCCAGCAGCGTCCTGGCACAGGGGAAAGATACGCAGTATTTT; cdr3_aa: CASSVLAQGKDTQYF
clone_size: .; cdr3_length: 15; d_call: .; v_call: TRBV6-5; j_call: TRBJ2-3; cdr3_nt: TGTGCCAGCAGTTACGGGGCAGGGGAGCGGGTCTCGCAGTATTTT; cdr3_aa: CASSYGAGERVSQYF
clone_size: .; cdr3_length: 14; d_call: .; v_call: TRBV4-1; j_call: TRBJ1-1; cdr3_nt: TGCGCCAGCAGCCAAGGCCCCCGAAGTGAGGAAGCTTTCTTT; cdr3_aa: CASSQGPRSEEAFF
clone_size: few; cdr3_length: 15; d_call: .; v_call: TRBV14; j_call: TRBJ2-6; cdr3_nt: TGTGCCAGCAGGGGCTCTGGTGGAGGGGCCAACGTCCTGACTTTC; cdr3_aa: CASRGSGGGANVLTF
clone_size: few; cdr3_length: 15; d_call: TRBD2; v_call: TRBV10-3; j_call: TRBJ2-1; cdr3_nt: TGTGCCATCAGGGCGGGACTAGCGGGGTACAATGAGCAGTTCTTC; cdr3_aa: CAIRAGLAGYNEQFF
clone_size: .; cdr3_length: 17; d_call: .; v_call: TRBV4-1; j_call: TRBJ2-5; cdr3_nt: TGCGCCAGCAGCCAACGCCTAGTCCATAGGACGGGCGAGACCCAGTACTTC; cdr3_aa: CASSQRLVHRTGETQYF
clone_size: few; cdr3_length: 17; d_call: TRBD1; v_call: TRBV19; j_call: TRBJ2-7; cdr3_nt: TGTGCCAGTAGTAGAGGGGGACAGGGGACCGCGACGTACGAGCAGTACTTC; cdr3_aa: CASSRGGQGTATYEQYF
clone_size: .; cdr3_length: 13; d_call: TRBD1; v_call: TRBV2; j_call: TRBJ1-1; cdr3_nt: TGTGCCAGTGGGGGACAGGGGTTTGGTGAAGCTTTCTTT; cdr3_aa: CASGGQGFGEAFF
clone_size: .; cdr3_length: 12; d_call: .; v_call: TRBV4-1; j_call: TRBJ2-1; cdr3_nt: TGCGCCAGCAGCCAAGATTGGGGCTCGCAGTTCTTC; cdr3_aa: CASSQDWGSQFF
clone_size: few; cdr3_length: 16; d_call: .; v_call: TRBV13; j_call: TRBJ2-2; cdr3_nt: TGTGCCAGCGCCGGGCGGACTACTGCGAACACCGGGGAGCTGTTTTTT; cdr3_aa: CASAGRTTANTGELFF
clone_size: .; cdr3_length: 14; d_call: .; v_call: TRBV7-6; j_call: TRBJ2-5; cdr3_nt: TGTGCCAGCAGTCCGTCCGGCCTAGATGGGACCCAGTACTTC; cdr3_aa: CASSPSGLDGTQYF
clone_size: once; cdr3_length: 11; d_call: .; v_call: TRBV7-9; j_call: TRBJ2-5; cdr3_nt: TGTGCCAGCAGCTTTTCGGAGACCCAGTACTTC; cdr3_aa: CASSFSETQYF
clone_size: .; cdr3_length: 13; d_call: .; v_call: TRBV11-2; j_call: TRBJ1-2; cdr3_nt: TGTGCCAGCAGCTTAGATCCCTCGAAGGGCTACACCTTC; cdr3_aa: CASSLDPSKGYTF
clone_size: few; cdr3_length: 16; d_call: .; v_call: TRBV7-9; j_call: TRBJ2-1; cdr3_nt: TGTGCCAGCAGCTTAGTATCCCGGGGGATGTACAATGAGCAGTTCTTC; cdr3_aa: CASSLVSRGMYNEQFF
clone_size: .; cdr3_length: 16; d_call: TRBD2; v_call: TRBV9; j_call: TRBJ2-2; cdr3_nt: TGTGCCAGCAGCGTAGAAGCGGGGGGGAACACCGGGGAGCTGTTTTTT; cdr3_aa: CASSVEAGGNTGELFF
clone_size: .; cdr3_length: 15; d_call: TRBD1; v_call: TRBV19; j_call: TRBJ2-7; cdr3_nt: TGTGCCAGTAGTTCCACGACAGGGACCCCCTACGAGCAGTACTTC; cdr3_aa: CASSSTTGTPYEQYF
clone_size: .; cdr3_length: 15; d_call: TRBD1; v_call: TRBV7-8; j_call: TRBJ1-1; cdr3_nt: TGTGCCAGCAGCCTCACGACAGGGCGTAGCACTGAAGCTTTCTTT; cdr3_aa: CASSLTTGRSTEAFF
clone_size: .; cdr3_length: 14; d_call: .; v_call: TRBV7-9; j_call: TRBJ2-7; cdr3_nt: TGTGCCAGCAGCTTACGTGTTACCAGGGACGAGCAGTACTTC; cdr3_aa: CASSLRVTRDEQYF
clone_size: .; cdr3_length: 16; d_call: .; v_call: TRBV19; j_call: TRBJ1-4; cdr3_nt: TGTGCCAGTAGTATTTTCGGTGGAGTGACTAATGAAAAACTGTTTTTT; cdr3_aa: CASSIFGGVTNEKLFF
clone_size: .; cdr3_length: 13; d_call: .; v_call: TRBV18; j_call: TRBJ1-4; cdr3_nt: TGTGCCAGCTCACAAGAATATAATGAAAAACTGTTTTTT; cdr3_aa: CASSQEYNEKLFF
clone_size: .; cdr3_length: 13; d_call: .; v_call: TRBV6-1; j_call: TRBJ2-7; cdr3_nt: TGTGCCAGCAAGGACGGAAACTCCTACGAGCAGTACTTC; cdr3_aa: CASKDGNSYEQYF
clone_size: few; cdr3_length: 15; d_call: TRBD1; v_call: TRBV7-6; j_call: TRBJ2-2; cdr3_nt: TGTGCCAGCAGTACCGACAGGGCTCCCCCCGGGGAGCTGTTTTTT; cdr3_aa: CASSTDRAPPGELFF
clone_size: .; cdr3_length: 13; d_call: .; v_call: TRBV6-5; j_call: TRBJ2-7; cdr3_nt: TGTGCCAGCGCGGGGATACTCGCCTACGAGCAGTACTTC; cdr3_aa: CASAGILAYEQYF
clone_size: .; cdr3_length: 14; d_call: TRBD2; v_call: TRBV5-1; j_call: TRBJ2-5; cdr3_nt: TGCGCCAGCAGGTCGGGGGGTATGGAAGAGACCCAGTACTTC; cdr3_aa: CASRSGGMEETQYF
clone_size: .; cdr3_length: 13; d_call: .; v_call: TRBV15; j_call: TRBJ2-2; cdr3_nt: TGTGCCACCAGCAGACCCGGGCGCGGGGAGCTGTTTTTT; cdr3_aa: CATSRPGRGELFF
clone_size: few; cdr3_length: 13; d_call: .; v_call: TRBV7-2; j_call: TRBJ1-4; cdr3_nt: TGTGCCAGCAGCTTAGTAGCGGATGAAAAACTGTTTTTT; cdr3_aa: CASSLVADEKLFF
clone_size: few; cdr3_length: 16; d_call: TRBD1; v_call: TRBV6-1; j_call: TRBJ2-1; cdr3_nt: TGTGCCAGCAGTGACGGACAGGGGGCGCGTTACAATGAGCAGTTCTTC; cdr3_aa: CASSDGQGARYNEQFF
clone_size: .; cdr3_length: 15; d_call: .; v_call: TRBV6-6; j_call: TRBJ1-5; cdr3_nt: TGTGCCAGCAGTTACTCGACGGGGGGCAGTCAGCCCCAGCATTTT; cdr3_aa: CASSYSTGGSQPQHF
clone_size: once; cdr3_length: 15; d_call: .; v_call: TRBV5-1; j_call: TRBJ2-7; cdr3_nt: TGCGCCAGCAGCTCACAGGGTTCTTCGCTGAGCGAGCAGTACTTC; cdr3_aa: CASSSQGSSLSEQYF
clone_size: once; cdr3_length: 13; d_call: .; v_call: TRBV18; j_call: TRBJ2-3; cdr3_nt: TGTGCCAGCTCCCCAGGGTTGTCAGATACGCAGTATTTT; cdr3_aa: CASSPGLSDTQYF
clone_size: few; cdr3_length: 12; d_call: .; v_call: TRBV19; j_call: TRBJ2-2; cdr3_nt: TGTGCCAGTAGTTACAGGAACGGGGAGCTGTTTTTT; cdr3_aa: CASSYRNGELFF
clone_size: .; cdr3_length: 14; d_call: .; v_call: TRBV9; j_call: TRBJ1-3; cdr3_nt: TGTGCCAGCGGGGGGATCCTCTCTGGAAACACCATATATTTT; cdr3_aa: CASGGILSGNTIYF
clone_size: few; cdr3_length: 16; d_call: TRBD1; v_call: TRBV19; j_call: TRBJ2-3; cdr3_nt: TGTGCCAGTAGTATAGCAGGGGGCTTTGTTACAGATACGCAGTATTTT; cdr3_aa: CASSIAGGFVTDTQYF
clone_size: .; cdr3_length: 15; d_call: .; v_call: TRBV21-1; j_call: TRBJ2-2; cdr3_nt: TGTGCCAGCAGTCGCCGGGACAGGGGCACCGGGGAGCTGTTTTTT; cdr3_aa: CASSRRDRGTGELFF
clone_size: .; cdr3_length: 14; d_call: .; v_call: TRBV6-1; j_call: TRBJ2-7; cdr3_nt: TGTGCCAGCATCGGGGTCTCCTTCGGCTACGAGCAGTACTTC; cdr3_aa: CASIGVSFGYEQYF
clone_size: .; cdr3_length: 14; d_call: .; v_call: TRBV2; j_call: TRBJ1-2; cdr3_nt: TGTGCCAGCAGTCCCCGCCGGGCGGACTATGGCTACACCTTC; cdr3_aa: CASSPRRADYGYTF
clone_size: few; cdr3_length: 14; d_call: .; v_call: TRBV5-1; j_call: TRBJ2-7; cdr3_nt: TGCGCCAGCAGCTTGGGCGGGGTTCGAGACGAGCAGTACTTC; cdr3_aa: CASSLGGVRDEQYF
clone_size: .; cdr3_length: 15; d_call: TRBD2; v_call: TRBV13; j_call: TRBJ2-1; cdr3_nt: TGTGCCAGCAGCTTAGGCTTCACTAGCGGGGGGTCGCAGTTCTTC; cdr3_aa: CASSLGFTSGGSQFF
clone_size: few; cdr3_length: 15; d_call: .; v_call: TRBV7-3; j_call: TRBJ1-2; cdr3_nt: TGTGCCAGCAGCCCCCAACGAGGCAACTCCTATGGCTACACCTTC; cdr3_aa: CASSPQRGNSYGYTF
clone_size: few; cdr3_length: 10; d_call: .; v_call: TRBV30; j_call: TRBJ1-2; cdr3_nt: TGTGCCTGGAGTAAAGATGGTTACACCTTC; cdr3_aa: CAWSKDGYTF
clone_size: .; cdr3_length: 17; d_call: .; v_call: TRBV5-1; j_call: TRBJ2-2; cdr3_nt: TGCGCCAGCAGCTTGGTGGCCGCAGGGGGGGACACCGGGGAGCTGTTTTTT; cdr3_aa: CASSLVAAGGDTGELFF